Listed here are 30 T cell receptor beta chains from one sample, sequenced in a study of blood T cell repertoires in COVID-19. Repertoires were generated with immunoSEQ multiplex PCR, while TCRdb's copy carries only in-frame clones and drops some. Of 150,000 or so clones detected, around 73% appear once; the ten largest clones hold over 5%. The sample taken for sequencing was PBMCs or T cells enriched from blood (not recorded which). The receptors derive from a woman in her forties or fifties who had recovered from COVID-19.

The genes are TRBV9 and TRBJ1-6, with 10 bases fitting TRBD1. The V segment lost 7 bases and the J segment 10 bases; nucleotides outside the gene matches: 11. Germline CDR1 and CDR2: SGDLS and YYNGEE. CDR3 length equals 15 residues. CDR3 loop: CASLSLGTGDSPLHF. CDR3 nucleotides: TGTGCCAGCTTATCTTTGGGGACAGGGGACTCACCCCTCCACTTT.

The chain employs TRBV11-2 and TRBJ1-1; TRBD1 might be the D (5 bases). CDR1 is SGHAT and CDR2 is FQNNGV in the germline V gene. Trimming pared 7 bases from V and 1 base from J, leaving 10 bases between. The CDR3 extends over 13 amino acids. The CDR3 DNA reads as TGTGCCAGCAATCATCAGGGGAACACTGAAGCTTTCTTT. This encodes CASNHQGNTEAFF. Filled out from reference TRBV11-2 and TRBJ1-1, the complete variable domain reads EAGVAQSPRYKIIEKRQSVAFWCNPISGHATLYWYQQILGQGPKLLIQFQNNGVVDDSQLPKDRFSAERLKGVDSTLKIQPAKLEDSAVYLCASNHQGNTEAFFGQGTRLTVV.

This sequence joins TRBV28 and TRBJ2-6; 8 bases align to TRBD1. Trimming cost V 6 bases and J 2 bases; bases outside gene matches: 6. The CDR3 runs 16 residues. Germline-derived CDR1 and CDR2 are MDHEN and SYDVKM. Here the CDR3 reads CASSRSGGAGANVLTF. As DNA, the CDR3 is TGTGCCAGCAGCCGTTCAGGGGGCGCTGGGGCCAACGTCCTGACTTTC.

This chain uses TRBV5-4 with TRBJ1-1, with D maybe TRBD1 (6 bases). This CDR3 contains 17 residues. Germline V gene data show CDR1 as SGHNT and CDR2 as YYREEE (reference sequence). Trimming removed 0 bases from V and 3 bases from J, with 18 bases in between. CDR3: CASSLALVKAGDTEAFF. The CDR3 DNA reads TGTGCCAGCAGCTTGGCTTTAGTGAAGGCAGGGGACACTGAAGCTTTCTTT.

The J gene is TRBJ1-6, the V gene TRBV19; D call uncertain. The CDR3 spans 14 residues. Germline V gives CDR1 LNHDA, CDR2 SQIVND (reference sequence). V shed 3 bases and J shed 10 bases, with 13 bases lying between them. CDR3 sequence: CASSMSLRQSPLHF. CDR3 in DNA: TGTGCCAGTAGTATGTCCTTAAGACAATCACCCCTCCACTTT.

The chain is built from TRBV25-1 and TRBJ1-4, with no clear D. V was pared by 4 bases and J by 11 bases, with 17 bases between. Germline-derived CDR1 and CDR2 are MGHDK and SYGVNS. The CDR3 runs 14 residues. The CDR3: CASSGTLATQKLFF. Here the CDR3 DNA reads TGTGCCAGCAGTGGGACTTTGGCTACCCAGAAACTGTTTTTT.

This rearrangement joins TRBV7-9 to TRBJ1-2, with 7 positions matching TRBD1. Germline V gene sequence: CDR1 SEHNR, CDR2 FQNEAQ (reference sequence). The CDR3 covers 14 residues. V trimming: 4 bases; J trimming: 3 bases; junction bases outside the gene matches: 5. The chain's CDR3 is CASSSPGTDYGYTF. CDR3 DNA sequence: TGTGCCAGCAGCTCCCCCGGGACAGACTATGGCTACACCTTC.

V is TRBV9 and J is TRBJ1-4, with D possibly being TRBD1 (6 bases). V shed 4 bases and J shed 3 bases, with 10 bases lying between them. Germline loops: CDR1 SGDLS, CDR2 YYNGEE. CDR3 length: 14 residues. The CDR3 bases are TGTGCCAGCAGCTCCTCAGGGGCTAATGAAAAACTGTTTTTT. Its protein product is CASSSSGANEKLFF. The full variable domain, rest sourced from reference TRBV9 and TRBJ1-4, is DSGVTQTPKHLITATGQRVTLRCSPRSGDLSVYWYQQSLDQGLQFLIQYYNGEERAKGNILERFSAQQFPDLHSELNLSSLELGDSALYFCASSSSGANEKLFFGSGTQLSVL.

The J gene is TRBJ1-2, the V gene TRBV5-8; 7 nucleotides agree with TRBD1. Trimming took 4 bases from V and 7 from J; bases not matched to a gene: 13. The CDR3 has 15 amino acids. Germline V CDR1 and CDR2: SGHTS, YDEGEE. The CDR3 coding sequence is TGTGCCAGCAGCCCAAGGGGACAGAGTGATGGTGGCTACACCTTC. Encoded protein: CASSPRGQSDGGYTF.

The chain joins TRBV19 to TRBJ1-1; D is perhaps TRBD1 (5 bases). Germline lookup yields CDR1 LNHDA and CDR2 SQIVND (reference sequence). Trimming pared 6 bases from V and 0 bases from J, leaving 11 bases between. The CDR3 is 14 amino acids. The DNA of the CDR3 is TGTGCCAGTAGGAGAGGACAAATGAACACTGAAGCTTTCTTT. Translation: CASRRGQMNTEAFF.

This clone occurred once. The chain is built from TRBV2 and TRBJ1-5, with 10 nucleotides matching TRBD1. This CDR3 has 14 residues. V was pared by 4 bases and J by 5 bases, with 2 bases of the junction left unmatched. Per the germline V gene, CDR1 is SNHLY and CDR2 is FYNNEI. DNA for the CDR3: TGTGCCAGCAGTGTGACAGGGGGCGATCAGCCCCAGCATTTT. It yields the protein CASSVTGGDQPQHF. Based on the CDR3 plus reference TRBV2 and TRBJ1-5, the full variable domain is EPEVTQTPSHQVTQMGQEVILRCVPISNHLYFYWYRQILGQKVEFLVSFYNNEISEKSEIFDDQFSVERPDGSNFTLKIRSTKLEDSAMYFCASSVTGGDQPQHFGDGTRLSIL.

This chain connects TRBV27 to TRBJ1-2, with D possibly matching TRBD1 (5 bases). With 5 bases removed from V and 13 bases from J, the gap between germline ends came to 20 bases. This CDR3 has 13 residues. CDR1 is MNHEY and CDR2 is SMNVEV in the germline V gene (reference sequence). CDR3 residues: CASSISWGGRGTF. The CDR3 coding sequence is TGTGCCAGCAGTATTAGCTGGGGGGGTAGGGGCACCTTC.

V and J are TRBV29-1 and TRBJ1-1, with no clear D. Germline V gene data show CDR1 as SQVTM and CDR2 as ANQGSEA. V was pared by 7 bases and J by 2 bases, with 17 bases between. The CDR3 sequence is 14 residues long. The CDR3 bases are TGCAGCGATCTCCACGGAGGAGTCAACACTGAAGCTTTCTTT. Translating it yields CSDLHGGVNTEAFF. Together with reference TRBV29-1 and TRBJ1-1, the CDR3 gives the full variable domain: SAVISQKPSRDICQRGTSLTIQCQVDSQVTMMFWYRQQPGQSLTLIATANQGSEATYESGFVIDKFPISRPNLTFSTLTVSNMSPEDSSIYLCSDLHGGVNTEAFFGQGTRLTVV.

The CDR3 region is CASSIYSGGAGEQFF. The CDR3 nucleotides read TGTGCCAGCAGTATATATAGCGGGGGGGCCGGTGAGCAGTTCTTC. The chain employs TRBV27 and TRBJ2-1; 11 bases fit TRBD2. J lost 9 bases, V lost 5 bases, and 9 bases had no gene match. Per the germline V gene, CDR1 is MNHEY and CDR2 is SMNVEV (reference sequence). The CDR3 runs to 15 residues.

The gene calls are TRBV7-8 and TRBJ2-1; 10 nucleotides agree with TRBD2. J was trimmed by 3 bases and V by 4 bases; bases with no gene match: 15. CDR3 length: 19 amino acids. Germline CDR1 and CDR2: SGHVS and FQNEAQ. The CDR3 coding sequence is TGTGCCAGCAGCTCAGACAGCGGGGGGGCGTGGATAAACTACAATGAGCAGTTCTTC. Translation: CASSSDSGGAWINYNEQFF.

The chain couples TRBV4-1 to TRBJ2-1; TRBD2 matches at 12 bases. Unmatched junction bases numbered 4, after V lost 1 base and J lost 9 bases. The CDR3 consists of 15 residues. Germline V gives CDR1 MGHRA, CDR2 YSYEKL. CDR3 region: CASSQGTSGEGEQFF. Here the CDR3 DNA reads TGCGCCAGCAGCCAAGGGACTAGCGGGGAAGGTGAGCAGTTCTTC.

J is TRBJ1-2 and V is TRBV6-1; D remains unclear. The CDR3 runs 13 residues. Germline assignment: CDR1 MNHNS and CDR2 SASEGT. With 6 bases removed from V and 5 bases from J, the gap between germline ends came to 13 bases. CDR3 residues: CASSSGREYGYTF. Written as DNA, the CDR3 is TGTGCCAGCAGCTCGGGCCGGGAATATGGCTACACCTTC.

The V and J genes are TRBV27 and TRBJ1-6, with 7 bases identical to TRBD1. The CDR3 loop spans 14 amino acids. Trimming took 4 bases from V and 7 from J; bases not matched to a gene: 4. From germline, CDR1 is MNHEY and CDR2 SMNVEV (reference sequence). CDR3 coding DNA: TGTGCCAGCAGTTCGAACAGGGGAAATTCACCCCTCCACTTT. The encoded protein is CASSSNRGNSPLHF.

The chain couples TRBV9 to TRBJ1-5; no reliable D call. The CDR3 is 16 residues long. V was shortened by 4 bases and J by 0 bases, with 14 bases between the two germline ends. Germline V lookup: CDR1 SGDLS, CDR2 YYNGEE. The CDR3 nucleotides read TGTGCCAGCAGCCCTCCCCGGTTGAGTAGCAATCAGCCCCAGCATTTT. Amino acid sequence: CASSPPRLSSNQPQHF.

V gene TRBV19 combines with J gene TRBJ1-1, with 7 bases matching TRBD1. The length of the CDR3 is 13 residues. V gave up 7 bases and J gave up 6 bases; unmatched junction bases: 8. Germline V gives CDR1 LNHDA, CDR2 SQIVND (reference sequence). Here the CDR3 reads CASIYRGGAEAFF. The CDR3 coding sequence is TGTGCCAGTATCTACAGGGGAGGCGCTGAAGCTTTCTTT. Together with reference TRBV19 and TRBJ1-1, the CDR3 gives the full variable domain: DGGITQSPKYLFRKEGQNVTLSCEQNLNHDAMYWYRQDPGQGLRLIYYSQIVNDFQKGDIAEGYSVSREKKESFPLTVTSAQKNPTAFYLCASIYRGGAEAFFGQGTRLTVV.

This clone was counted between two and nine times. This rearrangement joins TRBV30 to TRBJ1-2; 9 nucleotides line up with TRBD1. CDR3 size: 15 residues. Trimming took 4 bases from V and 4 from J; bases not matched to a gene: 10. Germline V gene sequence: CDR1 GTSNPN, CDR2 SVGIG (reference sequence). CDR3 loop: CAWIRDRAAGYGYTF. The DNA for the CDR3 is TGTGCCTGGATTCGGGACAGGGCGGCTGGCTATGGCTACACCTTC.

The chain recombines TRBV18 with TRBJ1-2, with 8 nucleotides matching TRBD1. In germline, CDR1 is KGHSH, CDR2 LQKENI. The CDR3 spans 14 residues. V lost 3 bases to trimming and J lost 8 bases; unmatched junction nucleotides: 8. CDR3 residues: CASSPSDRGLGYTF. Here the CDR3 DNA reads TGTGCCAGCTCACCCTCAGACAGGGGATTGGGCTACACCTTC.

The V call is TRBV28, the J call TRBJ1-6; no firm D call. Between the trimmed V and J ends, which lost 8 bases and 4 bases, there was a span of 9 bases. The CDR3 length is 13 residues. The germline CDR1 and CDR2 sequences are MDHEN and SYDVKM. The CDR3 region is CASSGLYNSPLHF. Written as DNA, the CDR3 is TGTGCCAGCTCCGGTCTGTATAATTCACCCCTCCACTTT. Full variable domain (rest looked up from reference TRBV28 and TRBJ1-6): DVKVTQSSRYLVKRTGEKVFLECVQDMDHENMFWYRQDPGLGLRLIYFSYDVKMKEKGDIPEGYSVSREKKERFSLILESASTNQTSMYLCASSGLYNSPLHFGNGTRLTVT.

V is TRBV24-1 and J is TRBJ2-1; 10 bases map to TRBD2. CDR1 KGHDR and CDR2 SFDVKD come from the germline V gene. The CDR3 runs to 18 residues. V lost 0 bases and J lost 5; bases outside the gene matches: 9. CDR3 bases: TGTGCCACCAGTGATTTGAGTCCGCTAGCGGGGGTAAACAATGAGCAGTTCTTC. It specifies CATSDLSPLAGVNNEQFF.

The gene calls are TRBV5-1 and TRBJ1-3, with D possibly matching TRBD1 (6 bases). Germline CDR1 is SGHRS and CDR2 is YFSETQ. V gave up 3 bases and J gave up 0 bases, with 10 bases separating them. This CDR3 has 15 amino acids. CDR3: CASSSGQYSGNTIYF. The CDR3 bases are TGCGCCAGCAGCTCAGGACAGTACTCTGGAAACACCATATATTTT.

The rearrangement links TRBV2 to TRBJ1-3; TRBD1 is a possible D gene (6 bases). This CDR3 spans 15 amino acids. V shed 7 bases and J shed 0 bases, with 13 bases lying between them. The germline CDR1 and CDR2 sequences are SNHLY and FYNNEI. The CDR3 DNA reads TGTGCCAGCAAGGCAGGGGTGAGCTCTGGAAACACCATATATTTT. Protein: CASKAGVSSGNTIYF.

The chain recombines TRBV3-1 (or the pseudogene TRBV3-2) with TRBJ1-1; 8 positions match TRBD1. From germline, CDR1 is LGHDT and CDR2 YNNKEL (reference sequence). The V segment lost 5 bases and the J segment 1 base; nucleotides outside the gene matches: 6. The CDR3 length is 15 residues. The CDR3 loop is CASSDWDRRNTEAFF. The CDR3 coding sequence is TGTGCCAGCAGCGACTGGGACAGGAGGAACACTGAAGCTTTCTTT.

The rearrangement links TRBV4-1 to TRBJ2-4; a possible D gene is TRBD1 (5 bases). With 1 base removed from V and 1 base from J, the gap between germline ends came to 8 bases. Per germline, CDR1 MGHRA and CDR2 YSYEKL. The CDR3 runs 15 residues. The CDR3 DNA reads as TGCGCCAGCAGCCAAGCGGCAGGGGCCAAAAACATTCAGTACTTC. Amino acid sequence: CASSQAAGAKNIQYF.

This chain uses TRBV7-3 with TRBJ1-2; 10 bases agree with TRBD1. Germline values: CDR1 SGHTA, CDR2 FQGTGA. V trimming: 5 bases; J trimming: 4 bases; junction bases outside the gene matches: 10. CDR3 size: 16 residues. CDR3 nucleotide sequence: TGTGCCAGCAGCATCACGGGACAGGGGCAGGGCTATGGCTACACCTTC. Amino acid sequence: CASSITGQGQGYGYTF.

Comments on this clone: A read error may produce the germline difference seen at one junction end. V is TRBV4-1 and J is TRBJ1-4; no definite D call. The V gene's germline CDR1 is MGHRA and CDR2 YSYEKL. This CDR3 is 14 amino acids long. The CDR3 sequence: CASSEEAGTEKLFF. CDR3 in DNA: TGCGCCAGCAGCGAAGAGGCGGGTACTGAAAAACTGTTTTTT.